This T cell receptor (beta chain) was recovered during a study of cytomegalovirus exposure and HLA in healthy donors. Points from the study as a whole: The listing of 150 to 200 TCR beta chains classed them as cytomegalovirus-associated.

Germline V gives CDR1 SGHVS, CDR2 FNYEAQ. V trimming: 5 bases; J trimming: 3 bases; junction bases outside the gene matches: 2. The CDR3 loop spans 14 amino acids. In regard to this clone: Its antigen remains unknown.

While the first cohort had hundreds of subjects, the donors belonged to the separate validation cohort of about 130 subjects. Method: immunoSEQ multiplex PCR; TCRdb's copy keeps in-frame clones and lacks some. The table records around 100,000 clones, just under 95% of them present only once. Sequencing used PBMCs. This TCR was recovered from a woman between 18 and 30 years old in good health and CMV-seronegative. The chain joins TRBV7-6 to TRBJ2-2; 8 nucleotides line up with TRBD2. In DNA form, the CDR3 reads TGTGCCAGCAGCCCGGGGGGGCACACCGGGGAGCTGTTTTTT. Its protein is CASSPGGHTGELFF.